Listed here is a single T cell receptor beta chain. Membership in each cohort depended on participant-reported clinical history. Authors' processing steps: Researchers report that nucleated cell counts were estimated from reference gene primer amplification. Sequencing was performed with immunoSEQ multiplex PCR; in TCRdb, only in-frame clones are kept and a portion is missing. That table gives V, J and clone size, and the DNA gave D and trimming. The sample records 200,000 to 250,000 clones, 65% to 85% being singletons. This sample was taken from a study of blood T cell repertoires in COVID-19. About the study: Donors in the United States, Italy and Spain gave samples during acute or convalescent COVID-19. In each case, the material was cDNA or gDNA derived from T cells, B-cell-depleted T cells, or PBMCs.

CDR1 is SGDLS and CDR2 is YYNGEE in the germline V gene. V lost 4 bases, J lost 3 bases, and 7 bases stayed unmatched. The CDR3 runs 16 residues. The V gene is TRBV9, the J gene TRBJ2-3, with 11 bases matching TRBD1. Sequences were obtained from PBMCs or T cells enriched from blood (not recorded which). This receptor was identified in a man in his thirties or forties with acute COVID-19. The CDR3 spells CASSPRGQGATDTQYF. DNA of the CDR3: TGTGCCAGCAGCCCCCGAGGACAGGGGGCAACAGATACGCAGTATTTT.